This T cell receptor beta chain was recorded in a study of shared clonotypes between healthy human individuals. General observations from the study: The sharing of 4% to 5.5% of naive CD4 clonotypes was seen across a few donors.

Germline V lookup: CDR1 KGHSH, CDR2 LQKENI. The germline V and J ends were trimmed by 4 bases and 9 bases, with 16 bases remaining between them. This CDR3 is 14 amino acids long. Authors' methods: ImmunoSEQ gave junction-only sequences without quality scores, so filtering differed. The table came from immunoSEQ multiplex PCR; TCRdb's copy has only in-frame clones and leaves some out. Clonal size and the V and J genes are those of that table, whereas D and trimming came from the DNA. This sample has about 2.5 million clones, with roughly 90% found just once. Note on this clone: The antigen remains undetermined.

The sequencing sample was made of naive CD4+ T cells from PBMCs. Subset described: CD45RA+ positively selected. The J gene is TRBJ2-1, the V gene TRBV18; D might be TRBD2 (6 bases). This receptor was identified in a man younger than 30 in good health. Some clones in this sample may be carry-over from other donors' samples. The CDR3 DNA reads as TGTGCCAGCTCACTAAGACTAGGGGACGGTGAGCAGTTCTTC. This translates into CASSLRLGDGEQFF.